This T cell receptor (beta chain) stems from a study of cytomegalovirus exposure and HLA in healthy donors (dated by TCRdb to the late 2010s). Background for the entire study: According to an earlier analysis of 587 of the donors, 150 million to 200 million T cells yielded roughly 100 million unique TCR beta sequences and roughly 280 Gb of sequence data. Roughly 300 gigabases of sequencing data and around 90 million unique TCR sequences made up an early release that covered around 640 HLA-typed donors. The genetic ancestry cluster associated with self-reported Caucasian donors included roughly 84% of the approximately 410 genotyped donors. The study was designed to test whether signatures of past pathogen exposure could be identified by cataloging public T cell receptors. The T cell repertoires of 666 subjects were profiled by immunosequencing and related to cytomegalovirus serostatus. Besides the first cohort of about 730 subjects, a separate validation cohort made up of roughly 120 different subjects was used. The study combined high-throughput TCR immunosequencing, statistical association of individual TCRs with disease status, and machine learning to predict cytomegalovirus infection status. A later analysis re-analyzed previously published TCR beta repertoires from 660 or so donors and added high-resolution HLA genotyping to study TCR occurrence patterns. The later analysis used no new phenotypic data to find candidate immune exposures, relying instead on TCR beta sequences and their occurrence across donors. An earlier analysis of several hundred of the donors used high-throughput TCR beta sequencing to judge whether each TCR beta V gene segment behaved as functional or pseudogenic. Donor age, sex, ethnicity and CMV serostatus were compiled alongside the repertoire data. A later genetic analysis used genome-wide SNP genotypes for about three fifths of the roughly 700 donors, treating that subset as a discovery cohort. Every discovery cohort repertoire had been produced on one sequencing platform. Class I and class II HLA loci were covered by the typing at four-digit resolution. Typing coverage differed by locus: A, B, C, DRB1 and DQB1 were typed in about 620-630 donors, DQA1 in about 560, DPA1 in some 610, and DPB1 in just under 490. Roughly five DR-DQ haplotypes were handled as single units for association and clustering because linkage in the cohort was strong. Among about 410 genotyped donors of the cohort, an average of around 250,000 unique TCR beta nucleotide sequences was sequenced per donor, of which 15% to 20% were non-productive.

The library was obtained by the immunoSEQ multiplex PCR assay. The multiplex PCR relied on a mix of 60 forward primers for TCR Vbeta segments and 13 reverse primers for TCR Jbeta segments. The CDR3 region of rearranged TCR beta genes was amplified from genomic DNA by a multiplex PCR assay. Amplified TCR beta libraries were sequenced as 87-base-pair reads on the Illumina HiSeq System. The study's own analysis went as follows. A later analysis counted about 80 million unique TCR beta chains across the 550 to 800 repertoires, and about 10 million of these chains were shared by at least two donors. A nearest-neighbor algorithm error-corrected the raw reads and collapsed the reads into unique sequences, merging closely related sequences to remove PCR and sequencing errors. To assign V, D and J gene segments, CDR3 sequences were aligned to IMGT reference sequences. For a sequence to be retained, a match of at least six nucleotides to both a V gene segment and a J gene segment was required. Rearrangements were called productive when the CDR3 lacked stop codons and stayed in frame with V and J; all others were non-productive. CDR3 was defined according to IMGT convention as the region running from the second conserved V-encoded cysteine to the conserved J-encoded phenylalanine. The earlier analysis of fewer than 750 of the donors excluded sequences that lacked an unambiguous match to a single V gene segment. In an earlier analysis of 587 of the donors, a V segment was called functional when productive rearrangements were above 56.7%, and segregating when the standard deviation between donors exceeded 5%. A statistical classification framework was built to diagnose cytomegalovirus status from the catalog of TCR beta chain sequences. In a later analysis, V and J genes were assigned by comparing TCR nucleotide sequences against IMGT/GENE-DB human TR gene sequences. In a later analysis, CDR3 sequences and most-parsimonious VDJ recombination scenarios were assigned using the TCRdist pipeline. In a later analysis, each TCR beta chain was defined by its CDR3 amino acid sequence together with its V-gene family, and reads lacking a unique V-gene family were excluded. In a later analysis, 550 to 650 highly shared, low-generation-probability nucleotide sequences were removed to address suspected cross-contamination and a sequencing artifact. A later analysis calculated a clonal expansion index for each public chain from normalized within-repertoire ranks of inferred template counts. A later analysis computed generation probabilities with a VDJ recombination model fitted to out-of-frame rearrangements, and checked the results against IGoR. A later analysis scored TCR-TCR, TCR-HLA and TCR-CMV co-occurrence with hypergeometric tests, applying a repertoire-size bias correction to TCR pairs. A later analysis estimated false discovery rates by permuting HLA or CMV assignments 20 times. A later analysis grouped co-occurring TCRs with DBSCAN, adding TCRdist sequence similarity when clustering within HLA-allele-positive subsets. Repertoires with fewer than 30,000 or more than 120,000 public chains were left out of co-occurrence clustering, as were several repertoires with anomalous nucleotide sharing. TCRdb retrieved this table from immuneACCESS and kept in-frame rearrangements only. Not all clones are present; in checked studies, unresolved V genes account for under half, and no reason is known for the remainder. From that table come the V and J calls and clone size; the DNA was used to work out D and trimming. The table for this sample lists about 140,000 clones; around 80% of them were counted only once. Roughly 2.9% of the sample is taken by the ten largest.

Relative to germline, V is 3 bases shorter and J is 1 base shorter, with 15 bases between their ends. The CDR3 sequence holds 15 residues, the cysteine and phenylalanine included. Left in the record is the CDR3 DNA by itself, 45 bases read in frame from the first base. CDR1 and CDR2 are read off the germline V gene (reference sequence) as GTSNPN and SVGIG. This clone was recorded only once. No antigen is known for it. Base qualities are missing; no much larger clone stands one base away. Broader findings and caveats from the paper: In this cohort, only TCR beta chains were sequenced, and detectable features were limited by the absence of alpha or paired-chain data. In a later genetic analysis, fewer N-insertions in productive TCRs were reported among donors in an Asian-associated ancestry cluster than the roughly 700-donor mean. Compared with equally common non-associated chains, HLA-associated TCR beta chains in a later analysis were more clonally expanded and had lower generation probabilities. Most TCR sequences were observed very rarely across donors, whereas some public TCRs were present in many individuals. An earlier analysis of around 540 of the donors showed that most TCR beta V segments appeared in productive rearrangements either about 90% or about 30% of the time, which broadly matched IMGT annotations. For the cohort, immune exposure information was limited to CMV serostatus. A further reported finding was that TCR beta sequences accurately predicted the HLA-A and HLA-B alleles for most subjects in the first cohort. Because the 87-base-pair reads could not distinguish some IMGT-functional V segments, including TRBV6-2 and TRBV6-3, those segments were excluded. Specific HLA alleles were associated with around 18,000 TCR beta sequences at a false discovery rate of 0.05 in a later analysis. Most CMV-associated TCR beta chains appeared to be HLA-restricted in a later analysis, and the HLA associations seemed to be driven largely by CMV exposure. Correlated functional status among segregating V segments might be attributable to linkage disequilibrium, but an unknown experimental factor could not be ruled out. The earlier analysis of approximately 560 of the donors excluded around 17 rarely observed V segments, including chromosome 9 orphons, because counts were too low. HLA typing was unavailable for some donors at each locus, so association tests used only the typed subset. The authors suggested that the approach could potentially be extended to other disease states and immunological phenotypes. According to a later analysis, parvovirus B19, influenza, CMV and Epstein-Barr virus appeared linked to several top co-occurrence clusters. A few of the identified cytomegalovirus-associated TCR beta chains were confirmed in vitro to be specific for cytomegalovirus antigens. An association between a missense DCLRE1C variant and V-gene and J-gene trimming of TCR beta chains was found in a later genetic analysis and replicated in an independent cohort. In a later analysis, the rate of TCR association differed among HLA loci, with DRB1 alleles having the most associated TCRs and HLA-C alleles having the fewest. In both the original and validation cohorts, the classifier was reported to diagnose cytomegalovirus status with high specificity and sensitivity. Roughly uniform sequencing depth across donors was assumed in presence/absence analyses, although this assumption may not hold. When HLA alleles, especially DR and DQ, strongly co-occurred, TCR associations were difficult to assign to individual alleles. In the study, some 160 TCR beta chains were listed as associated with cytomegalovirus. The sequencing pipeline was judged likely to have produced a cluster of highly shared sequence variants as a technical artifact.

The cohort comprised around 700 healthy bone marrow donors. At the time of sampling, all cohort members were nominally healthy, though unrecorded immune exposures were likely present. The donor was CMV seronegative and belonged to the group of several hundred seronegative cohort members. A peripheral blood sample was collected from each donor, and TCR beta sequencing was performed on peripheral blood mononuclear cells. Genomic DNA extraction from the blood cell samples was performed with the Qiagen DNeasy Blood Extraction Kit. The sequencing sample was made of PBMCs. The clonotype comes from a female donor in good health and CMV-seronegative. The sequence links TRBV30 to TRBJ2-5, with TRBD2 tentatively as D gene (6 bases match). Here the CDR3 is given as CAWSGGAGGQETQYF. The DNA reads TGTGCCTGGAGCGGGGGTGCCGGGGGCCAAGAGACCCAGTACTTC.